This TCR beta chain was documented in a study of radiotherapy plus CTLA-4 blockade in lung cancer. Profiled with immunoSEQ multiplex PCR; TCRdb holds only in-frame clones, not every one. In the table there are 80,000 to 95,000 clones, 82% of which are singletons. Sequencing was performed on peripheral blood, taken from a patient treated with radiotherapy plus ipilimumab. The receptor's source is a human donor with non-small cell lung cancer that progressed on radiotherapy plus ipilimumab.

CDR3 sequence reads: CASSLRAREPQHF. The CDR3 DNA is TGTGCCAGCAGTTTAAGGGCAAGGGAGCCCCAGCATTTT. The chain links TRBV27 to TRBJ1-5, with D hard to call. Germline CDR1 is MNHEY and CDR2 is SMNVEV (reference sequence). V was cut by 2 bases and J by 8 bases, with 10 bases left in between. This CDR3 comprises 13 residues.